The T cell receptor (beta chain) described here comes from a study of cytomegalovirus exposure and HLA in healthy donors. Looking at the study overall: An earlier analysis identified 117 million unique TCR beta sequences in about 200 million T cells.

Per the germline V gene, CDR1 is MNHNS and CDR2 is SASEGT. This CDR3 region has 17 residues. PCR involved 60 Vbeta and 13 Jbeta primers. In the source study's methods: In a later analysis, the count reached about 82 million unique TCR beta chains, with 8.5 million to 14 million shared. Sequenced by immunoSEQ multiplex PCR; TCRdb stores in-frame clones only, minus some. For V, J and clone size, that table is used; D and trimming come from the DNA. This sample has nearly 65,000 clones, with approximately 76% found just once. Turning to this clone: Relative to the germline gene, one junction end is altered; a read error may explain this.

Healthy bone marrow donors formed the donor group. The sequenced material came from PBMCs. This rearrangement joins TRBV6-1 to TRBJ2-3; tentative D call: TRBD2 (5 bases). This receptor was taken from a man aged 45-60 years in good health and CMV-seronegative. The CDR3 coding sequence is TGTGCCATCAGTGAGCCCATACAAATGAGCGGTGCAGATACGCAGTATTTT. Its protein product is CAISEPIQMSGADTQYF.